This entry is about one T cell receptor (beta chain). The data are from a study of blood T cell repertoires in COVID-19. Libraries were prepared by immunoSEQ multiplex PCR; TCRdb keeps only in-frame clonotypes and omits some of them. The table lists 97,000 or so clones, approximately 92% of them singletons. The CDR3 runs 14 residues. Germline-derived CDR1 and CDR2 are LGHDT and YNNKEL (reference sequence). V was shortened by 3 bases and J by 4 bases, with 9 bases between the two germline ends. The rearrangement joins TRBV3-1 (or the pseudogene TRBV3-2) to TRBJ2-2; D might be TRBD1 (5 bases). This receptor was identified in a woman aged 45-65 years with COVID-19, enrolled during active disease. The sequencing input was peripheral blood. The CDR3 bases are TGTGCCAGCAGCCACCAGGGTGGCACCGGGGAGCTGTTTTTT. The encoded protein is CASSHQGGTGELFF.